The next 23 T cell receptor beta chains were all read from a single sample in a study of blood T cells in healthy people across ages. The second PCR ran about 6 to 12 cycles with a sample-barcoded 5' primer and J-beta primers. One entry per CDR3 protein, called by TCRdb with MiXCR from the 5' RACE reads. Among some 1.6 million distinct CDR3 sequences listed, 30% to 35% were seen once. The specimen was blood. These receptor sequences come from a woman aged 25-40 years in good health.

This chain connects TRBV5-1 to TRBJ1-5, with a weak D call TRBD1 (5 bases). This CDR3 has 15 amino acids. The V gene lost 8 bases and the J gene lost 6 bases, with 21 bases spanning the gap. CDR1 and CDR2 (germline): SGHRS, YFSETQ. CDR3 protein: CASKPWSGESQPQHF. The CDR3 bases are TGCGCCAGTAAACCGTGGTCGGGGGAGAGTCAGCCCCAGCATTTT.

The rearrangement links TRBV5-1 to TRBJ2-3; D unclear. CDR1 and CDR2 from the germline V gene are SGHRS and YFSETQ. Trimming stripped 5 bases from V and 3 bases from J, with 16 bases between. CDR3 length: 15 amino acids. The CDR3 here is CASSYDFTKTDTQYF. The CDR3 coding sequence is TGCGCCAGCAGTTATGACTTTACAAAAACAGATACGCAGTATTTT.

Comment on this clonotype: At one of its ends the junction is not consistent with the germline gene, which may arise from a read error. CDR3 protein: CASSMVGTEQLF. In nucleotides, the CDR3 is TGTGCCAGCAGCATGGTGGGTACTGAGCAGCTCTTC. The chain is built from TRBV11-2 and TRBJ2-1; D is ambiguous. Germline CDR1 and CDR2: SGHAT and FQNNGV. The CDR3 contains 12 residues.

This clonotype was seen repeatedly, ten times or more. In DNA, the CDR3 is TGTGCCAGCAGCCCCGGTGGACTGCCTCAGACCCAGTACTTC. Translated, it gives CASSPGGLPQTQYF. The chain couples TRBV6-5 to TRBJ2-5; D is possibly TRBD2 (5 bases). Germline V CDR1 and CDR2: MNHEY, SVGAGI. The germline V and J ends were trimmed by 6 bases and 6 bases, with 17 bases remaining between them. This CDR3 is 14 amino acids long.

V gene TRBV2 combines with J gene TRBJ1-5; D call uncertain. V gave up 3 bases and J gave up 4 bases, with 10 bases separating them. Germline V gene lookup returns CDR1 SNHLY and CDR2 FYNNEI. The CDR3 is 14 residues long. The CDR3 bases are TGTGCCAGCAGTGACTTACAGACTAATCAGCCCCAGCATTTT. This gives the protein CASSDLQTNQPQHF.

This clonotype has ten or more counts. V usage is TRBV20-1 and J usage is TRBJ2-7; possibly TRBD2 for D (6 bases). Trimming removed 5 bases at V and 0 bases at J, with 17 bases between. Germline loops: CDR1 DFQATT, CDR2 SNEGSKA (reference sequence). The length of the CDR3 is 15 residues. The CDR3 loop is CSAGDLLRSSYEQYF. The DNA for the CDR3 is TGCAGTGCTGGGGACTTGTTGAGGAGCTCCTACGAGCAGTACTTC.

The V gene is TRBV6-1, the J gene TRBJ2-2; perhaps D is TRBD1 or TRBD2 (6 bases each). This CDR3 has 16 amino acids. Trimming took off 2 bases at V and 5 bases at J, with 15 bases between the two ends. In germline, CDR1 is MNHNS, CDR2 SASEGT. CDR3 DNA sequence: TGTGCCAGCAGTGAAATGTTGGGGGGCGGAACCGGGGAGCTGTTTTTT. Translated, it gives CASSEMLGGGTGELFF.

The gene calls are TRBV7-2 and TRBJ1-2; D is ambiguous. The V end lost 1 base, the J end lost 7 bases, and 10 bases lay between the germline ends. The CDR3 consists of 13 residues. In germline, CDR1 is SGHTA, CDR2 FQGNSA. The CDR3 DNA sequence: TGTGCCAGCAGCTTAGAGTCAGTAGGTGGCTACACCTTC. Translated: CASSLESVGGYTF.

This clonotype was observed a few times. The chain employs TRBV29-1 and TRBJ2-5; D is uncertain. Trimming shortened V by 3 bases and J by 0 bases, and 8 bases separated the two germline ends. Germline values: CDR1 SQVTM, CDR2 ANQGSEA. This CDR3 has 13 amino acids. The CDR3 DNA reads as TGCAGCGTTGAGGGCCCGTACCAAGAGACCCAGTACTTC. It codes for CSVEGPYQETQYF. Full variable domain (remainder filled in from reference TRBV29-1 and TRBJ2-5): SAVISQKPSRDICQRGTSLTIQCQVDSQVTMMFWYRQQPGQSLTLIATANQGSEATYESGFVIDKFPISRPNLTFSTLTVSNMSPEDSSIYLCSVEGPYQETQYFGPGTRLLVL.

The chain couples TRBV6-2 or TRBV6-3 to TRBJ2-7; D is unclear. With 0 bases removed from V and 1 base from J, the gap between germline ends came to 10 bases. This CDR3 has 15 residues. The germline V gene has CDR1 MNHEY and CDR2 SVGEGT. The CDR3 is CASSYSRYASYEQYF. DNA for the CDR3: TGTGCCAGCAGTTACTCGAGATATGCGTCCTACGAGCAGTACTTC.

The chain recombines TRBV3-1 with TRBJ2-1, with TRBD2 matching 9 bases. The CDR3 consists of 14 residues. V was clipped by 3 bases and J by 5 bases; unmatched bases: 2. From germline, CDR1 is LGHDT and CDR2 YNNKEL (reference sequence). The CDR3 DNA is TGTGCCAGCAGCCATAGCGGGAGCCACAATGAGCAGTTCTTC. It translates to CASSHSGSHNEQFF.

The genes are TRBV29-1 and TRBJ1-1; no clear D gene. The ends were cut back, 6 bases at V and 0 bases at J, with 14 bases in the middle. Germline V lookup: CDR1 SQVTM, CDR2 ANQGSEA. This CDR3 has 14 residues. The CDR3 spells CSVTGNKMNTEAFF. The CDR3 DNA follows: TGCAGCGTGACGGGCAACAAAATGAACACTGAAGCTTTCTTT.

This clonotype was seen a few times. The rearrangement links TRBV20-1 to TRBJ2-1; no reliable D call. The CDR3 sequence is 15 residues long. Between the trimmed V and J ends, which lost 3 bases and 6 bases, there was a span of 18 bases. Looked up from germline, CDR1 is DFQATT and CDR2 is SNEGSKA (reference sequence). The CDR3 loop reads CSARGSDHPLNEQFF. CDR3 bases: TGCAGTGCTAGGGGTTCCGACCACCCCCTCAATGAGCAGTTCTTC.

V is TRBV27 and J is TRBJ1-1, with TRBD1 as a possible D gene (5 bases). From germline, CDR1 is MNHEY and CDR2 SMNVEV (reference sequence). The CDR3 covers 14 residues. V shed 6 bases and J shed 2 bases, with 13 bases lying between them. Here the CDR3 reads CASRPGTANTEAFF. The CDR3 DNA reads TGTGCCAGCAGACCCGGGACCGCAAACACTGAAGCTTTCTTT.

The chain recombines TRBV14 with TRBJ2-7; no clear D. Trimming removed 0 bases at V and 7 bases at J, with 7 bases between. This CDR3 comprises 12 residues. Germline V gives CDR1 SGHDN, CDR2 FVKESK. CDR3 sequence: CASSQDFVEQYF. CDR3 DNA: TGTGCCAGCAGCCAAGATTTCGTAGAGCAGTACTTC.

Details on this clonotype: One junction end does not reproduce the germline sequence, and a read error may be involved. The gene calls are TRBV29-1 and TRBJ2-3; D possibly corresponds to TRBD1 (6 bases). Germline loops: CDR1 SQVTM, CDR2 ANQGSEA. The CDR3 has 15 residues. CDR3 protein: CSVEIGQGNTDAQYF. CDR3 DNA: TGCAGCGTTGAAATCGGGCAGGGGAATACAGATGCGCAGTATTTT.

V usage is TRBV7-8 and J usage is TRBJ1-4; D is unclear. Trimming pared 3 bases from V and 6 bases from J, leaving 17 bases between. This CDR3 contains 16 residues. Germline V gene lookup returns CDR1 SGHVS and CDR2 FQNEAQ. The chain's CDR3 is CASSLAVGQLDEKLFF. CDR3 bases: TGTGCCAGCAGCTTGGCGGTCGGGCAGTTGGATGAAAAACTGTTTTTT.

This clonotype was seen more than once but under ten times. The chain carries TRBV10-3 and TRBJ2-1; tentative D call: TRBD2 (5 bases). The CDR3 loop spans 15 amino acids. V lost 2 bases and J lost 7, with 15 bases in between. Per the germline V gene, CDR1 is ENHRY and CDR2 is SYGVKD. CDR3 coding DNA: TGTGCCATCAGTGAGCCCGAAGGAGGCGTGAATGAGCAGTTCTTC. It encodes CAISEPEGGVNEQFF.

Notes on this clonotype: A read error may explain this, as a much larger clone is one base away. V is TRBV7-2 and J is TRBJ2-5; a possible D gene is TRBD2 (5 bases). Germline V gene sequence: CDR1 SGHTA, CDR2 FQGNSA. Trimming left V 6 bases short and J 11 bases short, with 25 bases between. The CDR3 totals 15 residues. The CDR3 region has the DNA TGTGCCAGCAGGCCAAGCATGGCGGCCATTTGGGAGCAGTACTTC. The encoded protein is CASRPSMAAIWEQYF.

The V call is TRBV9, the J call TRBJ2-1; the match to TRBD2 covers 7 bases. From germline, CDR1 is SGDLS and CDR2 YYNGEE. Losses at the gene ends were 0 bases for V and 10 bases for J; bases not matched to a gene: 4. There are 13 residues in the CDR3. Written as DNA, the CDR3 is TGTGCCAGCAGCGTAGCTTGGGGGGGAGAGCAGTTCTTC. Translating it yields CASSVAWGGEQFF.

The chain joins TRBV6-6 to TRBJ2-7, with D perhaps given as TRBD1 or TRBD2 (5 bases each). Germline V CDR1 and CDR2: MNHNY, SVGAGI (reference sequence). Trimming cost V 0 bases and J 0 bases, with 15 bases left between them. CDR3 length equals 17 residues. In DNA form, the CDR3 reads TGTGCCAGCAGTTACTCGAGCCCGAGGGGTAGCTCCTACGAGCAGTACTTC. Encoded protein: CASSYSSPRGSSYEQYF.

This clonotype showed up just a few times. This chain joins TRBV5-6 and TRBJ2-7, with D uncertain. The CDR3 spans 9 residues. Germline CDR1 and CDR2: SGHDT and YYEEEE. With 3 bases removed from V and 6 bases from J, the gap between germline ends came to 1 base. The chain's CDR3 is CASSSEQYF. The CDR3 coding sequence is TGTGCCAGCAGCTCCGAGCAGTACTTC.

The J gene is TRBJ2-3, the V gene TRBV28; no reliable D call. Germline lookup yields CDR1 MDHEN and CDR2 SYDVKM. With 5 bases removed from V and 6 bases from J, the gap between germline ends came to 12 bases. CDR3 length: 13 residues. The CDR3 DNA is TGTGCCAGCAGTCCCAATTTTGAGGATACGCAGTATTTT. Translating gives CASSPNFEDTQYF.